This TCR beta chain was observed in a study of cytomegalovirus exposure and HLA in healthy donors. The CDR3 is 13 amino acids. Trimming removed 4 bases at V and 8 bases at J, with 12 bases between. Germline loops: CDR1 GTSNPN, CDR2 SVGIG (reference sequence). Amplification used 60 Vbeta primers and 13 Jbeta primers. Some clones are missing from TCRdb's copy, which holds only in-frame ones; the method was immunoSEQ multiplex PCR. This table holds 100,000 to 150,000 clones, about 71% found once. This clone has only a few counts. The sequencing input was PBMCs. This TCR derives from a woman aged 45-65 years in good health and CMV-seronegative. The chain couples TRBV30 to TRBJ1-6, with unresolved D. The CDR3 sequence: CAWIPGRDSPLHF. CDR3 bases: TGTGCCTGGATCCCGGGGAGAGATTCACCCCTCCACTTT.